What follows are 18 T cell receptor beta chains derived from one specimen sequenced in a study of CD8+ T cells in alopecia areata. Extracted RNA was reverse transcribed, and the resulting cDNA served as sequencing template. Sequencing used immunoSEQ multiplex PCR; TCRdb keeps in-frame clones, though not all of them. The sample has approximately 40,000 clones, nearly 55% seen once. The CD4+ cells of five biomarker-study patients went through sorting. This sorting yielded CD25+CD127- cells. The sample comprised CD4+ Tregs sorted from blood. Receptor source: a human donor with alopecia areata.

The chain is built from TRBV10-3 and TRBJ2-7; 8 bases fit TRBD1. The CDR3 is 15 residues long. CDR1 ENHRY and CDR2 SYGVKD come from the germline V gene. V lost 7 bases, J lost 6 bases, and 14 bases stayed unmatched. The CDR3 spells CAITPNRVGQGEQYF. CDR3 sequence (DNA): TGTGCCATCACCCCGAATAGGGTAGGACAGGGCGAGCAGTACTTC.

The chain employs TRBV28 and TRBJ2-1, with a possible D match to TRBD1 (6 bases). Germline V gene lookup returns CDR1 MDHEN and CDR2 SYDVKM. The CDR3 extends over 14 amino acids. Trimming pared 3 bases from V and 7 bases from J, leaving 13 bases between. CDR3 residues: CASSFTGRWNEQFF. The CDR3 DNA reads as TGTGCCAGCAGTTTTACAGGGCGGTGGAATGAGCAGTTCTTC.

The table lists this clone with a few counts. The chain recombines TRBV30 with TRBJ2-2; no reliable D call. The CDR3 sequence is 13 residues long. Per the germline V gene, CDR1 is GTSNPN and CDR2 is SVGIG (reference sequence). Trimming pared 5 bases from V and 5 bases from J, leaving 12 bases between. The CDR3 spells CAWAPGITGELFF. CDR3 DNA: TGTGCCTGGGCCCCCGGCATTACCGGGGAGCTGTTTTTT.

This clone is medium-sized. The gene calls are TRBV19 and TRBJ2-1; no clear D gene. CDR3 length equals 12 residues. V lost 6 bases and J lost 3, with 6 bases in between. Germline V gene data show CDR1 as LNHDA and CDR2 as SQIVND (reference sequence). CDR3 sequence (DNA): TGTGCCAGTAGCCAGATCTACAATGAGCAGTTCTTC. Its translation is CASSQIYNEQFF.

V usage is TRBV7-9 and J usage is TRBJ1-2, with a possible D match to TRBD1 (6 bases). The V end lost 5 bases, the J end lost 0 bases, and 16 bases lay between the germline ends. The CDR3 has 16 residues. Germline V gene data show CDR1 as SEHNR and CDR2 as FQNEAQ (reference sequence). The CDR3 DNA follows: TGTGCCAGCAGCGACCCTGTAGGGGGAACTAACTATGGCTACACCTTC. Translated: CASSDPVGGTNYGYTF. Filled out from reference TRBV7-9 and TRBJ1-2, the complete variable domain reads DTGVSQNPRHKITKRGQNVTFRCDPISEHNRLYWYRQTLGQGPEFLTYFQNEAQLEKSRLLSDRFSAERPKGSFSTLEIQRTEQGDSAMYLCASSDPVGGTNYGYTFGSGTRLTVV.

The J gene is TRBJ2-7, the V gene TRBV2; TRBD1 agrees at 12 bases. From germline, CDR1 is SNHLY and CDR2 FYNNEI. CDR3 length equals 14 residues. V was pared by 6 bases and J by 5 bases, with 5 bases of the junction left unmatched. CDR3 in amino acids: CASRAGTGGHEQYF. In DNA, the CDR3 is TGTGCCAGCAGGGCCGGGACAGGGGGCCACGAGCAGTACTTC.

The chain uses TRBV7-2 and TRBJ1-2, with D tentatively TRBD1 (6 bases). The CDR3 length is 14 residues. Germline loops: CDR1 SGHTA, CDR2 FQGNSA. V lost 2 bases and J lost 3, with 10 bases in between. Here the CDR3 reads CASSLFGGHYGYTF. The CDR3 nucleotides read TGTGCCAGCAGCTTATTCGGGGGCCACTATGGCTACACCTTC.

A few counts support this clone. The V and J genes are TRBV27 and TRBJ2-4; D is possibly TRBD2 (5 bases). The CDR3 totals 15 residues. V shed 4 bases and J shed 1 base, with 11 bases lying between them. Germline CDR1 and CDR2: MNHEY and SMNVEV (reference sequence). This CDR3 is CASSSAEAAKNIQYF. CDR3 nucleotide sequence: TGTGCCAGCAGTTCTGCGGAGGCGGCCAAAAACATTCAGTACTTC.

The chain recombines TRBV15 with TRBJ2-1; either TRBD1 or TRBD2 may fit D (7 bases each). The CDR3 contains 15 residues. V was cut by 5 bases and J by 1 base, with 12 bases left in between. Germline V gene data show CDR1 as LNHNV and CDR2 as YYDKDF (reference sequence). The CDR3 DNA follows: TGTGCCACCAGCCCAGGGGGGGCGTCCTACAATGAGCAGTTCTTC. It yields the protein CATSPGGASYNEQFF.

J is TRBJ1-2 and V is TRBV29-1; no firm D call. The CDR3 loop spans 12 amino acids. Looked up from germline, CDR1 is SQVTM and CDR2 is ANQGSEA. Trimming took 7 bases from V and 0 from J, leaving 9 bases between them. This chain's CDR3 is CSGLLANYGYTF. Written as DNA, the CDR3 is TGCAGCGGCCTTTTAGCTAACTATGGCTACACCTTC.

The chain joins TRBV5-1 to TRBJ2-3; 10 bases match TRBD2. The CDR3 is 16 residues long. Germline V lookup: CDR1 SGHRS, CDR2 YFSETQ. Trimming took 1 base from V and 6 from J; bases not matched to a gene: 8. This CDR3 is CASSLRIAGGLDTQYF. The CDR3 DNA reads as TGCGCCAGCAGCTTGAGAATAGCGGGAGGTTTGGATACGCAGTATTTT.

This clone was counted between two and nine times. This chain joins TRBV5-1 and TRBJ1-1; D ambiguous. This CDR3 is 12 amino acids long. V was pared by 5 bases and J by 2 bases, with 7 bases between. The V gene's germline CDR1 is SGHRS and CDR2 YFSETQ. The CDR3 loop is CASRHRNTEAFF. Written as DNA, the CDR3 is TGCGCCAGCAGACACCGTAACACTGAAGCTTTCTTT.

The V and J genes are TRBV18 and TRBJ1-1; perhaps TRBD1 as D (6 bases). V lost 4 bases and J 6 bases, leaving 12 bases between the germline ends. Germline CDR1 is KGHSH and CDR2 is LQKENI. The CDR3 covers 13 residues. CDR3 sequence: CASSLQGGAEAFF. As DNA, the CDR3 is TGTGCCAGCTCACTACAGGGAGGGGCTGAAGCTTTCTTT.

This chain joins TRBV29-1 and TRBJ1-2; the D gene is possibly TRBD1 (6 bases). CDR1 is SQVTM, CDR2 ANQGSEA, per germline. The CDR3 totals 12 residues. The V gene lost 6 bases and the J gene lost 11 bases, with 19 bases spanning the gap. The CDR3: CSVNAPRGAYTF. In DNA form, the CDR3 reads TGCAGCGTCAACGCGCCCCGGGGGGCGTACACCTTC. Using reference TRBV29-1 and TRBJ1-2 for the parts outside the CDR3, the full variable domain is SAVISQKPSRDICQRGTSLTIQCQVDSQVTMMFWYRQQPGQSLTLIATANQGSEATYESGFVIDKFPISRPNLTFSTLTVSNMSPEDSSIYLCSVNAPRGAYTFGSGTRLTVV.

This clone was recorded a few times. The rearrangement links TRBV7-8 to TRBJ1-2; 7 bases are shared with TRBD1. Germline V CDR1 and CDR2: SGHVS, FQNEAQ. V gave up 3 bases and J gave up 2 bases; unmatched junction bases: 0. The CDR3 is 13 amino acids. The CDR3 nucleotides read TGTGCCAGCAGCTTGGGACAGAACTATGGCTACACCTTC. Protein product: CASSLGQNYGYTF. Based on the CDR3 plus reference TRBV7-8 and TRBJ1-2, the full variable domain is GAGVSQSPRYKVAKRGQDVALRCDPISGHVSLFWYQQALGQGPEFLTYFQNEAQLDKSGLPSDRFFAERPEGSVSTLKIQRTQQEDSAVYLCASSLGQNYGYTFGSGTRLTVV.

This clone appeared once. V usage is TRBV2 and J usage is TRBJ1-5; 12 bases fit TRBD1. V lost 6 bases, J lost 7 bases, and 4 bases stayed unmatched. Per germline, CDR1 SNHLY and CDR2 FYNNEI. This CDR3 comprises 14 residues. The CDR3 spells CASRGQGAWQPQHF. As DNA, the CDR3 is TGTGCCAGCAGGGGACAGGGGGCTTGGCAGCCCCAGCATTTT. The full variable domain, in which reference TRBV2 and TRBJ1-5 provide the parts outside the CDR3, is EPEVTQTPSHQVTQMGQEVILRCVPISNHLYFYWYRQILGQKVEFLVSFYNNEISEKSEIFDDQFSVERPDGSNFTLKIRSTKLEDSAMYFCASRGQGAWQPQHFGDGTRLSIL.

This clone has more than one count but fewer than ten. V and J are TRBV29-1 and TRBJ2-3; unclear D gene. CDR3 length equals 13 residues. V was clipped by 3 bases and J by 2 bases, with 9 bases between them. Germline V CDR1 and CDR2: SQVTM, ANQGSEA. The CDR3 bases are TGCAGCGTTGATCTCCGCCTCACAGATACGCAGTATTTT. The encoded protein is CSVDLRLTDTQYF.

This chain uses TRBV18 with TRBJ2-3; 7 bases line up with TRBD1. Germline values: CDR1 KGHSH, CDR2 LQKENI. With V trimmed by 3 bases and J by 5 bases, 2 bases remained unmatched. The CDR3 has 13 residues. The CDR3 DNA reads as TGTGCCAGCTCACCGGGGACAGTAGATACGCAGTATTTT. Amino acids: CASSPGTVDTQYF.